This paragraph covers one T cell receptor beta chain sequence. As yet, its antigen is unknown. The CDR3 runs to 19 residues. Trimming took 2 bases from V and 1 from J, leaving 21 bases between them. This sample stems from a study of T cells in Graves' hyperthyroidism and ophthalmopathy. Study-level results: Ophthalmopathy onset followed model prediction by a median approximately six months. Appearing also in blood were most of the thyroid clonotypes expanded above 0.001.

Amplified TCR beta CDR3 regions derived from RNA transcripts. First-round RT-PCR with HTBI primers amplified the TCR CDR3 region. TCRdb used MiXCR to reprocess the multiplex PCR reads, holding one entry per CDR3 protein. This table holds over 500,000 distinct CDR3 sequences, under 20% found once. Exclusion criteria comprised uncontrolled infection, other autoimmune disease, pregnancy or lactation. The chain has TRBV12-3 or TRBV12-4 and TRBJ1-3; tentative D call: TRBD1 (5 bases). The receptor comes from a young woman with Graves' ophthalmopathy. The sequencing input was blood. CDR3 loop: CASSLLLRGVRPSGNTIYF. The CDR3 DNA is TGTGCCAGCAGTTTATTACTTAGGGGCGTGAGGCCTTCTGGAAACACCATATATTTT.